This TCR beta chain was recorded in a study of radiation and T cells in renal cell carcinoma. Specified time point: blood 4 weeks post-SBRT, at nephrectomy. The treatment here: 15 Gy SBRT to primary tumor, nephrectomy 4 weeks later. Blood was sampled at baseline, 2 weeks and 4 weeks after SBRT. The tumor was a clear cell renal cell carcinoma. The assay was immunoSEQ multiplex PCR, and TCRdb's table has in-frame clones only and misses some. The profile shows about 83,000 clones, around 78% of them singletons. The germline V gene encodes CDR1 MNHEY and CDR2 SVGAGI. V lost 5 bases, J lost 7 bases, and 17 bases lay in between. The CDR3 covers 14 residues.

The V call is TRBV6-5, the J call TRBJ1-2; D ambiguous. Here the sequenced sample was blood, taken from a patient whose treatment included radiotherapy and nephrectomy. The receptor's source is a woman in her sixties or seventies with renal cell carcinoma. Written as DNA, the CDR3 is TGTGCCAGCAGTCCCCTTGGAAGGGTGCGTGGCTACACCTTC. Its protein product is CASSPLGRVRGYTF.